This TCR beta chain was sequenced during a study of CD8 T cells in Susac syndrome. TCR beta was sequenced from blood CD8+ and CD4+ T cells. With random hexamers, 0.5 to 1 ug RNA was reverse transcribed. TCRdb analysed the immunoSEQ multiplex PCR reads with MiXCR anew, one entry per CDR3 protein. This repertoire shows some 130,000 distinct CDR3 sequences, roughly 94% found once; its top ten account for about 0.18%. This CDR3 is 16 amino acids long. V lost 0 bases and J 7 bases, leaving 17 bases between the germline ends. Germline assignment: CDR1 MGHRA and CDR2 YSYEKL. The receptor comes from a human donor with Susac syndrome. The rearrangement joins TRBV4-1 to TRBJ2-3, with D unclear. Sequences were obtained from CD8+ T cells from PBMCs. CDR3 nucleotides: TGCGCCAGCAGCCAAGATGCAGGATTTGCAAGCAATACGCAGTATTTT. Translation gives CASSQDAGFASNTQYF.